Following are 5 T cell receptor beta chains from one sample sequenced in a study of HIV-infected patients and healthy controls. The repertoire came from unfractionated whole blood and reflected all unsorted peripheral T cells. cDNA was made from roughly 500 ng RNA using alpha and beta constant primers. Each of the alpha and beta chains got its own library through chain-specific third strand synthesis with indices. TCRdb itself ran the 5' RACE reads through MiXCR, one entry per CDR3 protein. The sample yields more than 10,000 distinct CDR3 sequences, approximately 11% seen once. Sequencing used blood. These receptors were collected from an adult in good health.

This clonotype ranks as medium-sized. The chain carries TRBV7-2 and TRBJ2-3; TRBD2 agrees at 7 bases. V shed 4 bases, J shed 5 bases, and the junction held 15 bases outside the gene matches. CDR3 size: 17 residues. Germline CDR1 and CDR2: SGHTA and FQGNSA. DNA of the CDR3: TGTGCCAGCAGCTGGGGGGGTAGCGGCCCCAAGGGAGATACGCAGTATTTT. Translated, it gives CASSWGGSGPKGDTQYF. The full variable domain, in which reference TRBV7-2 and TRBJ2-3 provide the parts outside the CDR3, is GAGVSQSPSNKVTEKGKDVELRCDPISGHTALYWYRQSLGQGLEFLIYFQGNSAPDKSGLPSDRFSAERTGGSVSTLTIQRTQQEDSAVYLCASSWGGSGPKGDTQYFGPGTRLTVL.

The V gene is TRBV2, the J gene TRBJ2-6; 9 positions match TRBD1. Germline V lookup: CDR1 SNHLY, CDR2 FYNNEI. Trimming removed 4 bases from V and 3 bases from J; junction bases left unmatched: 10. The CDR3 has 18 residues. CDR3 sequence (DNA): TGTGCCAGCAGTGGGGAGGGGACAGGGATCTTTGGGGCCAACGTCCTGACTTTC. Translation: CASSGEGTGIFGANVLTF.

This clonotype was seen ten or more times. The V and J genes are TRBV6-1 and TRBJ2-1, with TRBD2 matching 10 bases. Germline V gives CDR1 MNHNS, CDR2 SASEGT. This CDR3 comprises 15 residues. The ends lost 5 bases at V and 8 bases at J; junction bases unmatched: 9. This CDR3 reads CASSPISSGSDEQFF. The CDR3 DNA reads TGTGCCAGCAGTCCCATCTCTAGCGGGAGCGATGAGCAGTTCTTC.

This clonotype was detected ten times or more. The chain combines TRBV4-1 with TRBJ1-2; 7 bases line up with TRBD1. The junction had 7 bases not matched to a gene; V was cut back by 6 bases and J by 0 bases. This CDR3 comprises 15 residues. Germline CDR1 is MGHRA and CDR2 is YSYEKL. This CDR3 reads CASSPTGAANYGYTF. CDR3 bases: TGCGCCAGCAGTCCCACAGGGGCAGCTAACTATGGCTACACCTTC.

The table lists this clonotype with many counts. The V gene is TRBV19, the J gene TRBJ1-5; 8 nucleotides match TRBD1. The ends lost 8 bases at V and 0 bases at J; junction bases unmatched: 15. Germline CDR1 is LNHDA and CDR2 is SQIVND (reference sequence). This CDR3 comprises 18 residues. CDR3 nucleotides: TGTGCCAGTCTTGATGTCGGGACAGGACTGTATAGCAATCAGCCCCAGCATTTT. It codes for CASLDVGTGLYSNQPQHF.